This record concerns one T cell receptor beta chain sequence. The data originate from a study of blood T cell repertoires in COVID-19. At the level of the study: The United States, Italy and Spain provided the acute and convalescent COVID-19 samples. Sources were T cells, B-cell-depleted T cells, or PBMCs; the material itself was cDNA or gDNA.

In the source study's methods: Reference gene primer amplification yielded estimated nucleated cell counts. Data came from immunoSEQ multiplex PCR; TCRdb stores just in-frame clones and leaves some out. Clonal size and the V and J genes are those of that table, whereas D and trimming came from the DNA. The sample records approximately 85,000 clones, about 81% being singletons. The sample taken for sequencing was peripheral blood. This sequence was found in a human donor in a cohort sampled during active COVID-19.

In DNA form, the CDR3 reads TGTGCCAGCAGCCAAGAGGCGGGGACTTCCTACAATGAGCAGTTCTTC. Protein: CASSQEAGTSYNEQFF. This chain uses TRBV3-1 (or the pseudogene TRBV3-2) with TRBJ2-1, with D perhaps TRBD2 (6 bases). Between the trimmed V and J ends, which lost 0 bases and 1 base, there was a span of 10 bases. The CDR3 consists of 16 residues. Germline V gene data show CDR1 as LGHDT and CDR2 as YNNKEL (reference sequence).